This T cell receptor (beta chain) was sequenced in a study of CD4 T cells in relation to SARS-CoV-2 and coronaviruses. Study context: The restricting HLA molecule for shared crossreactive spike epitopes was mapped. The study's findings and limits: No donor gave both pre-pandemic and post-infection samples. Crossreactivity was assessed only for spike protein, not other viral proteins.

Unexposed donor CD4+ T cells date from about 2011-2018, before the COVID-19 pandemic. Produced via immunoSEQ multiplex PCR; TCRdb's table is partial and in-frame only. The table shows about 59,000 clones, with roughly 88% occurring only once. Per the germline V gene, CDR1 is MGHRA and CDR2 is YSYEKL. The V gene end was trimmed by 3 bases and the J gene end by 6 bases; junction bases not matched to a gene: 7. This CDR3 contains 16 residues. In regard to this clone: Its antigen is still unknown.

The sequenced material came from memory CD4+ T cells from PBMCs. The rearrangement joins TRBV4-1 to TRBJ2-1; 11 bases are a match to TRBD2. The receptor comes from a human donor in good health. The CDR3 nucleotides read TGCGCCAGCAGCCACTCCGGGACTAGCGGAGTCAATGAGCAGTTCTTC. Protein sequence: CASSHSGTSGVNEQFF.